The clone carrying this T cell receptor (beta chain) has at least ten counts. What it recognizes is unknown. The CDR3 extends over 14 amino acids. The V segment lost 3 bases and the J segment 8 bases; nucleotides outside the gene matches: 9. The entry originates in a study of CD8+CD57+ T cells in acquired aplastic anemia. The wider study: Sorting CD4+ and CD8+ cells gave DNA averaging about 2.9 ug. Healthy donors gave roughly 9.9 million reads on average for CD4+ cells. Findings and limits, study-wide: CD8+ Simpson's diversity showed no significant patient-control difference.

Genomic DNA templated the TCR beta VDJ and CDR3 profiling. TCRdb reprocessed the reads with MiXCR, giving one entry per CDR3 protein. Among about 220,000 distinct CDR3 sequences listed, roughly 35% were seen once. This receptor was identified in a human donor in good health, serving as a control. Sequenced: sorted CD4+, CD8+, or CD8+CD57+ T cells (not recorded which) from PBMCs. This sequence joins TRBV12-3 or TRBV12-4 and TRBJ1-2; 7 bases agree with TRBD1. CDR3 region: CASSLDRPREGYTF. The CDR3 DNA sequence: TGTGCCAGCAGTTTGGACAGGCCCAGGGAAGGCTACACCTTC.